These T cell receptor beta chains were read from a single sample in a study of T cell responses to AZD1222 COVID-19 vaccine. Clones were sequenced by immunoSEQ multiplex PCR, and TCRdb holds only the in-frame ones, with some missing. This sample has over 110,000 clones; 85% to 95% occur once, and the top ten carry 5.1%. Sequences were derived from peripheral blood, sampled on day 0 of AZD1222 vaccination. These receptors were taken from an adult in good health. Both conserved end residues are part of each CDR3. D genes are given only for firm matches. The size of a clone is reported for some rows only, either as once, few or many, or as a class for expanded clones.

V gene	CDR3 length	D gene	clone size	J gene	CDR3 protein	CDR3 DNA
TRBV7-9	15	TRBD2	-	TRBJ2-7	CASSSLGGRAGEQYF	TGTGCCAGCAGCTCCTTAGGCGGGAGGGCCGGCGAGCAGTACTTC
TRBV5-1	14	-	-	TRBJ2-7	CASSLDGGAYEQYF	TGCGCCAGCAGCCTGGACGGGGGAGCCTACGAGCAGTACTTC
TRBV5-1	15	-	-	TRBJ2-3	CASRAQPLITDTQYF	TGCGCCAGCAGGGCGCAGCCCCTAATCACAGATACGCAGTATTTT
TRBV6-5	15	-	-	TRBJ2-4	CASSYDADERYIQYF	TGTGCCAGCAGTTACGACGCGGACGAGCGATACATTCAGTACTTC
TRBV29-1	10	-	-	TRBJ1-2	CSVVGNGYTF	TGCAGCGTTGTGGGTAATGGCTACACCTTC
TRBV29-1	13	TRBD1	-	TRBJ1-2	CSADPGTDYGYTF	TGCAGCGCCGACCCCGGGACAGATTATGGCTACACCTTC
TRBV19	11	-	once	TRBJ2-5	CASSTGETQYF	TGTGCCAGTAGTACCGGAGAGACCCAGTACTTC
TRBV5-1	15	TRBD2	-	TRBJ2-5	CASSLGGSGGETQYF	TGCGCCAGCAGCTTGGGCGGGAGTGGAGGTGAGACCCAGTACTTC
TRBV10-1	14	-	-	TRBJ2-7	CASSDQASSYEQYF	TGCGCCAGCAGCGACCAGGCAAGCTCCTACGAGCAGTACTTC
TRBV9	19	TRBD2	-	TRBJ2-3	CASSVGVAGGRSHTDTQYF	TGTGCCAGCAGCGTAGGAGTAGCGGGAGGCCGGTCCCACACAGATACGCAGTATTTT
TRBV9	17	TRBD2	once	TRBJ2-7	CASSPELRWGGTHEQYF	TGTGCCAGCAGCCCCGAGCTCAGGTGGGGGGGGACCCACGAGCAGTACTTC
TRBV9	18	TRBD1	-	TRBJ2-2	CASSDGRLRQGGTGELFF	TGTGCCAGCAGCGATGGGAGGCTGAGACAGGGGGGGACCGGGGAGCTGTTTTTT
TRBV5-4	15	-	once	TRBJ1-2	CASSPQPRESGGYTF	TGTGCCAGCAGCCCGCAGCCCCGGGAATCGGGTGGCTACACCTTC